What follows are 29 T cell receptor beta chains derived from one specimen sequenced in a study of T cell clonotyping in hematopoietic cell transplantation. Sequenced by immunoSEQ multiplex PCR; TCRdb stores in-frame clones only, minus some. Of approximately 42,000 clones detected, roughly 96% appear once; the ten largest clones hold approximately 0.94%. Sequencing was performed on peripheral blood mononuclear cells. All receptors derive from a man aged 25 to 40 in good health. Some clones in this sample may be carry-over from other donors' samples.

The V call is TRBV4-1, the J call TRBJ1-2; no clear D. The CDR3 contains 16 residues. Trimming took off 3 bases at V and 3 bases at J, with 17 bases between the two ends. CDR1 MGHRA and CDR2 YSYEKL come from the germline V gene. CDR3 residues: CASSQSPTAFDYGYTF. The CDR3 bases are TGCGCCAGCAGCCAGTCCCCAACGGCTTTTGACTATGGCTACACCTTC.

The genes are TRBV6-4 and TRBJ2-1, with TRBD2 identical over 9 bases. Germline V gene data show CDR1 as MRHNA and CDR2 as SNTAGT. The ends lost 6 bases at V and 8 bases at J; junction bases unmatched: 8. The CDR3 has 14 residues. This CDR3 is CASSLAGEIDEQFF. In nucleotides, the CDR3 is TGTGCCAGCAGCTTAGCGGGGGAGATTGATGAGCAGTTCTTC.

This sequence joins TRBV5-1 and TRBJ2-5; D is unresolved. There are 17 residues in the CDR3. The V end lost 4 bases, the J end lost 0 bases, and 19 bases lay between the germline ends. The germline gives CDR1 SGHRS, CDR2 YFSETQ. The CDR3 loop is CASSKRRESRNQETQYF. CDR3 DNA sequence: TGCGCCAGCAGCAAGAGAAGAGAATCAAGGAACCAAGAGACCCAGTACTTC.

The chain is built from TRBV10-1 and TRBJ1-2; unclear D gene. The CDR3 runs to 13 residues. Looked up from germline, CDR1 is WNHNN and CDR2 is SYGVQD (reference sequence). Trimming removed 0 bases at V and 4 bases at J, with 6 bases between. CDR3 sequence (DNA): TGCGCCAGCAGTGAGTCTGAACTCTATGGCTACACCTTC. Translation: CASSESELYGYTF.

The V gene is TRBV9, the J gene TRBJ2-1; 9 bases line up with TRBD1. In germline, CDR1 is SGDLS, CDR2 YYNGEE. The V segment lost 4 bases and the J segment 6 bases; nucleotides outside the gene matches: 8. The CDR3 consists of 15 residues. The CDR3 loop reads CASSPRQGVGNEQFF. In DNA form, the CDR3 reads TGTGCCAGCAGCCCACGACAGGGGGTGGGCAATGAGCAGTTCTTC.

The chain has TRBV5-1 and TRBJ1-1; possibly TRBD1 for D (5 bases). The CDR3 is 15 amino acids. The V end was cut by 2 bases, the J end by 1 base, with 12 bases between. Per the germline V gene, CDR1 is SGHRS and CDR2 is YFSETQ. CDR3 coding DNA: TGCGCCAGCAGCTTCCCCGACAGTCAGAACACTGAAGCTTTCTTT. Its translation: CASSFPDSQNTEAFF.

The chain is built from TRBV2 and TRBJ1-1; D call uncertain. Germline CDR1 reads SNHLY; CDR2 reads FYNNEI. The CDR3 has 14 residues. Trimming pared 6 bases from V and 0 bases from J, leaving 11 bases between. The CDR3 spells CASRGPSLNTEAFF. The DNA of the CDR3 is TGTGCCAGCAGGGGCCCTAGTTTGAACACTGAAGCTTTCTTT.

V and J are TRBV6-5 and TRBJ1-5; 9 bases align to TRBD1. The CDR3 consists of 13 residues. The J segment lost 7 bases and the V segment lost 9 bases, leaving 7 bases of the junction unmatched. The germline V gene has CDR1 MNHEY and CDR2 SVGAGI. The CDR3 loop is CASRQGVAQPQHF. The DNA of the CDR3 is TGTGCCAGTCGACAGGGGGTGGCACAGCCCCAGCATTTT.

V is TRBV14 and J is TRBJ2-5; D may match TRBD1 or TRBD2 (6 bases each). V gave up 4 bases and J gave up 4 bases, with 19 bases separating them. The CDR3 spans 16 residues. CDR1 and CDR2 from the germline V gene are SGHDN and FVKESK. CDR3 residues: CASSPGERALGETQYF. In DNA, the CDR3 is TGTGCCAGCAGCCCAGGGGAGCGGGCTCTCGGAGAGACCCAGTACTTC.

The genes are TRBV5-6 and TRBJ1-5, with TRBD1 matching over 10 bases. Germline lookup yields CDR1 SGHDT and CDR2 YYEEEE. The CDR3 runs to 16 residues. Trimming cost V 4 bases and J 0 bases; bases outside gene matches: 4. CDR3 sequence (DNA): TGTGCCAGCAGCCCTGACAGGGGGCTTAGCAATCAGCCCCAGCATTTT. The encoded protein is CASSPDRGLSNQPQHF. The full variable domain, its missing parts supplied by reference TRBV5-6 and TRBJ1-5, is DAGVTQSPTHLIKTRGQQVTLRCSPKSGHDTVSWYQQALGQGPQFIFQYYEEEERQRGNFPDRFSGHQFPNYSSELNVNALLLGDSALYLCASSPDRGLSNQPQHFGDGTRLSIL.

The CDR3 spells CASRVGNTEAFF. CDR3 in DNA: TGTGCCAGCAGAGTTGGGAACACTGAAGCTTTCTTT. The rearrangement uses TRBV27 and TRBJ1-1, with D unresolved. Trimming stripped 6 bases from V and 1 base from J, with 6 bases between. The CDR3 consists of 12 residues. Germline V gene lookup returns CDR1 MNHEY and CDR2 SMNVEV (reference sequence).

The chain has TRBV7-9 and TRBJ1-5; maybe TRBD1 (6 bases). The V end lost 3 bases, the J end lost 2 bases, and 8 bases lay between the germline ends. Germline V lookup: CDR1 SEHNR, CDR2 FQNEAQ (reference sequence). The CDR3 has 14 amino acids. The CDR3 protein is CASSLGAGNQPQHF. The DNA for the CDR3 is TGTGCCAGCAGCTTGGGGGCAGGCAATCAGCCCCAGCATTTT. The entire variable domain, with the rest obtained from reference TRBV7-9 and TRBJ1-5, is as follows: DTGVSQNPRHKITKRGQNVTFRCDPISEHNRLYWYRQTLGQGPEFLTYFQNEAQLEKSRLLSDRFSAERPKGSFSTLEIQRTEQGDSAMYLCASSLGAGNQPQHFGDGTRLSIL.

The chain recombines TRBV5-4 with TRBJ1-6; TRBD1 matches at 12 bases. J gave up 5 bases and V 3 bases, and 3 bases lay outside the gene matches. The CDR3 extends over 16 amino acids. Germline CDR1 is SGHNT and CDR2 is YYREEE (reference sequence). The CDR3 here is CASSSGQGADNSPLHF. In nucleotides, the CDR3 is TGTGCCAGCAGCTCGGGACAGGGGGCAGATAATTCACCCCTCCACTTT.

The rearrangement joins TRBV25-1 to TRBJ1-4, with TRBD1 matching over 7 bases. The CDR3 spans 14 residues. CDR1 and CDR2 (germline): MGHDK, SYGVNS. With V trimmed by 3 bases and J by 7 bases, 5 bases remained unmatched. Here the CDR3 DNA reads TGTGCCAGCAGTGAGACAGGGTCAGGTGAAAAACTGTTTTTT. It yields the protein CASSETGSGEKLFF. Based on the CDR3 plus reference TRBV25-1 and TRBJ1-4, the full variable domain is EADIYQTPRYLVIGTGKKITLECSQTMGHDKMYWYQQDPGMELHLIHYSYGVNSTEKGDLSSESTVSRIRTEHFPLTLESARPSHTSQYLCASSETGSGEKLFFGSGTQLSVL.

The V and J genes are TRBV5-1 and TRBJ2-7, with 10 bases lining up with TRBD2. The CDR3 contains 17 residues. The trim removed 0 bases at V and 3 bases at J, leaving 9 bases unmatched. Germline V gene data show CDR1 as SGHRS and CDR2 as YFSETQ. The CDR3 region has the DNA TGCGCCAGCAGCTTGGCGCTAGCGGGAGCCGACCTCTACGAGCAGTACTTC. Translation gives CASSLALAGADLYEQYF.

This rearrangement joins TRBV27 to TRBJ2-7; TRBD2 agrees at 9 bases. This CDR3 has 15 residues. The trim removed 3 bases at V and 2 bases at J, leaving 5 bases unmatched. The V gene's germline CDR1 is MNHEY and CDR2 SMNVEV (reference sequence). The CDR3 here is CASSFSPSGTYEQYF. The CDR3 DNA reads TGTGCCAGCAGTTTTAGTCCTAGCGGGACCTACGAGCAGTACTTC.

The V call is TRBV4-1, the J call TRBJ2-7; maybe TRBD2 (6 bases). Looked up from germline, CDR1 is MGHRA and CDR2 is YSYEKL. The V and J ends lost 2 bases and 2 bases respectively, with 16 bases between them. CDR3 length equals 16 residues. CDR3 DNA sequence: TGCGCCAGCAGCCAAATCCCGACTAGGCCCGCCTACGAGCAGTACTTC. Its protein product is CASSQIPTRPAYEQYF.

The rearrangement joins TRBV9 to TRBJ1-5; unclear D gene. V was pared by 4 bases and J by 6 bases, with 11 bases between. The CDR3 runs to 13 residues. Germline-derived CDR1 and CDR2 are SGDLS and YYNGEE. CDR3 sequence: CASSRNSGQPQHF. CDR3 nucleotide sequence: TGTGCCAGCAGCCGAAATTCGGGTCAGCCCCAGCATTTT.

The chain joins TRBV18 to TRBJ1-5; D is uncertain. Germline CDR1 is KGHSH and CDR2 is LQKENI. The CDR3 runs to 12 residues. V was pared by 3 bases and J by 5 bases, with 5 bases between. The CDR3 DNA is TGTGCCAGCTCACCGGGAGATCAGCCCCAGCATTTT. Residues: CASSPGDQPQHF.

This chain connects TRBV6-6 to TRBJ2-7, with 10 bases matching TRBD1. The V gene's germline CDR1 is MNHNY and CDR2 SVGAGI (reference sequence). The trim removed 6 bases at V and 2 bases at J, leaving 4 bases unmatched. The CDR3 is made up of 14 amino acids. The CDR3 DNA sequence: TGTGCCAGCAGGACCGGGACAGGGGCCTACGAGCAGTACTTC. It translates to CASRTGTGAYEQYF.

The genes are TRBV5-1 and TRBJ2-7; 8 nucleotides align to TRBD1. The ends lost 4 bases at V and 3 bases at J; junction bases unmatched: 12. Per the germline V gene, CDR1 is SGHRS and CDR2 is YFSETQ. CDR3 size: 16 residues. The DNA for the CDR3 is TGCGCCAGCAGCGATAGACCGGGACAGGTTTACTACGAGCAGTACTTC. Translation: CASSDRPGQVYYEQYF.

This clone was detected only once. This chain joins TRBV7-9 and TRBJ2-4, with 12 positions matching TRBD2. The germline CDR1 and CDR2 sequences are SEHNR and FQNEAQ (reference sequence). The V gene end was trimmed by 5 bases and the J gene end by 8 bases; junction bases not matched to a gene: 13. The CDR3 has 17 residues. Written as DNA, the CDR3 is TGTGCCAGCAGCCCAAGGACTAGCGGGACTGAGGCGGACATTCAGTACTTC. Its translation is CASSPRTSGTEADIQYF.

The chain is built from TRBV5-1 and TRBJ1-1; D remains ambiguous. Trimming pared 5 bases from V and 0 bases from J, leaving 17 bases between. The CDR3 length is 16 residues. CDR1 and CDR2 (germline): SGHRS, YFSETQ. This CDR3 is CASRRTGGGMNTEAFF. For the CDR3, the DNA is TGCGCCAGCAGGCGGACGGGAGGTGGAATGAACACTGAAGCTTTCTTT.

J is TRBJ1-1 and V is TRBV4-1; TRBD1 agrees at 8 bases. Trimming took 6 bases from V and 5 from J; bases not matched to a gene: 11. This CDR3 has 15 amino acids. Germline V lookup: CDR1 MGHRA, CDR2 YSYEKL. CDR3 loop: CASRRATGGETEAFF. The CDR3 nucleotides are TGCGCCAGCAGGCGAGCTACAGGGGGAGAAACTGAAGCTTTCTTT.

The chain couples TRBV4-1 to TRBJ1-5, with 9 bases that match TRBD1. CDR3 size: 18 residues. The trim removed 0 bases at V and 6 bases at J, leaving 12 bases unmatched. The V gene's germline CDR1 is MGHRA and CDR2 YSYEKL. The CDR3 DNA reads TGCGCCAGCAGCCAAGATGTAGGGGGACAGGGAGACGGTCAGCCCCAGCATTTT. Protein product: CASSQDVGGQGDGQPQHF.

This clone appeared once. The chain recombines TRBV19 with TRBJ2-1; no clear D gene. The V and J ends lost 3 bases and 7 bases respectively, with 4 bases between them. The length of the CDR3 is 11 residues. Germline V CDR1 and CDR2: LNHDA, SQIVND (reference sequence). CDR3 DNA sequence: TGTGCCAGTAGTATTCGAAATGAGCAGTTCTTC. It translates to CASSIRNEQFF.

V gene TRBV30 combines with J gene TRBJ2-4; tentative D call: TRBD1 (6 bases). Trimming removed 0 bases from V and 10 bases from J, with 10 bases in between. Germline V gene data show CDR1 as GTSNPN and CDR2 as SVGIG (reference sequence). This CDR3 spans 12 amino acids. The CDR3 reads CAWSVGGVIQYF. The CDR3 DNA reads as TGTGCCTGGAGTGTAGGGGGAGTTATTCAGTACTTC. Full variable domain (rest looked up from reference TRBV30 and TRBJ2-4): SQTIHQWPATLVQPVGSPLSLECTVEGTSNPNLYWYRQAAGRGLQLLFYSVGIGQISSEVPQNLSASRPQDRQFILSSKKLLLSDSGFYLCAWSVGGVIQYFGAGTRLSVL.

This clone was seen a single time. The gene calls are TRBV5-6 and TRBJ2-7; 10 bases align to TRBD2. V shed 5 bases, J shed 3 bases, and the junction held 11 bases outside the gene matches. This CDR3 region has 16 residues. The germline CDR1 and CDR2 sequences are SGHDT and YYEEEE. CDR3 sequence: CASRQTSGGVYYEQYF. The CDR3 DNA reads as TGTGCCAGCAGACAGACAAGCGGGGGGGTTTACTACGAGCAGTACTTC.

The chain recombines TRBV29-1 with TRBJ2-1; perhaps TRBD1 as D (6 bases). V lost 3 bases to trimming and J lost 2 bases, with 11 bases between them. CDR1 is SQVTM, CDR2 ANQGSEA, per germline. CDR3 length equals 14 residues. In nucleotides, the CDR3 is TGCAGCGTTGAGGGTCAGGGGACCTACAATGAGCAGTTCTTC. It yields the protein CSVEGQGTYNEQFF.